This entry lists 3 T cell receptor beta chains sequenced from one sample in a study of human T cells and chemical hapten exposure. The sample's time point: pre-sensitization, week 0. Regarding treatment: therapeutic diphenylcyclopropenone sensitization with weekly scalp DPC. Via MiXCR, TCRdb re-called the RACE reads, giving one row per CDR3 protein. This table has about 350,000 distinct CDR3 sequences, about 5% appearing once. The specimen comprised whole blood, sampled in connection with sensitization to the hapten diphenylcyclopropenone (DPC). The origin of the receptors is a woman between 18 and 29 years old with alopecia areata. Some clones in this sample may be carry-over from other donors' samples.

This clonotype has ten or more counts. CDR3 DNA sequence: TGTGCCAGCAGCGTAGCTAGCGGGGGGGCGGTCAATGAGCAGTTCTTC. This codes for CASSVASGGAVNEQFF. The chain has TRBV9 and TRBJ2-1; 12 nucleotides agree with TRBD2. This CDR3 region has 16 residues. The germline gives CDR1 SGDLS, CDR2 YYNGEE. Trimming removed 0 bases from V and 6 bases from J; junction bases left unmatched: 4.

This clonotype has more than one count but fewer than ten. The CDR3 region is CASSLGLAGPTGELFF. CDR3 nucleotides: TGTGCCAGCAGCTTAGGACTAGCAGGTCCCACCGGGGAGCTGTTTTTT. The V and J genes are TRBV11-1 and TRBJ2-2; 7 bases are a match to TRBD2. The germline V gene has CDR1 SGHAT and CDR2 FQDESV (reference sequence). There are 16 residues in the CDR3. Germline trimming cut 1 base from V and 4 bases from J; bases unmatched to any gene: 6.

This clonotype was seen a handful of times. This chain joins TRBV28 and TRBJ2-3, with TRBD2 matching over 11 bases. CDR3 size: 16 residues. Trimming removed 6 bases from V and 3 bases from J; junction bases left unmatched: 8. The germline V gene has CDR1 MDHEN and CDR2 SYDVKM. CDR3 residues: CASSPTSGGMTDTQYF. The CDR3 nucleotides are TGTGCCAGCAGCCCTACTAGCGGGGGAATGACAGATACGCAGTATTTT.